The rows below give T cell receptor beta chains drawn from one sample of a study of sequential checkpoint blockade in melanoma. TCRdb's copy holds only in-frame clones and misses some; the assay was immunoSEQ multiplex PCR. Of over 3,500 clones in the sample, roughly a quarter were seen once. This specimen was tumor tissue (inferred from file names), taken from a patient given nivolumab and ipilimumab in sequence. The source of these receptors is a human donor with melanoma. The CDR3 runs from the conserved cysteine through the conserved F or W.

TRBV9,TRBJ1-5,CASSVQGALNQPQHF
TRBV5-1,TRBJ1-5,CASSLFGPSNGPQHF
TRBV29-1,TRBJ2-3,CSVEHISSTDTQYF
TRBV29-1,TRBJ2-5,CSVSRGVLYQETQYF
TRBV15,TRBJ2-5,CATSRERVKGSETQYF
TRBV6-8,TRBJ2-5,CASSPGGQETQYF
TRBV11-3,TRBJ2-2,CASSLDGPNTGELFF
TRBV11-3,TRBJ1-2,CASSLYEDNYGYTF
TRBV10-3,TRBJ2-3,CAISEPGTSGVDTQYF
TRBV2,TRBJ2-2,CASSDSVRGPGTGELFF
TRBV6-8,TRBJ1-4,CASSKGRRGQTNEKLFF
TRBV11-3,TRBJ2-2,CASTRGGAGTTGELFF
TRBV11-3,TRBJ1-2,CASSPGTGVYGYTF
TRBV11-3,TRBJ2-3,CASSFLTSGGRSDTQYF
TRBV18,TRBJ2-4,CASSPGQGVLSKNIQYF
TRBV6-8,TRBJ1-3,CASRDQGRGNTIYF
TRBV18,TRBJ1-2,CASSPVQGATYGYTF
TRBV6-8,TRBJ2-7,CASSLQGAHDEQYF
TRBV19,TRBJ2-7,CASSSAFYEQYF
TRBV9,TRBJ1-2,CASSVEAKSYGYTF
TRBV11-3,TRBJ2-5,CASSLGGPEETQYF
TRBV19,TRBJ1-5,CASSMSGDQPQHF
TRBV29-1,TRBJ1-1,CSVEYGFGVQAFF
TRBV7-1,TRBJ2-5,CASSPHVEGTQYF
TRBV11-3,TRBJ2-7,CASSIRTGGHEQYF
TRBV5-1,TRBJ2-1,CASSTWGSGAYNEQFF
TRBV7-6,TRBJ2-1,CASSFRASGINEQFF
TRBV9,TRBJ2-1,CASILYGGATYNEQFF
TRBV6-1,TRBJ2-2,CASSEVMGAGELFF
TRBV5-1,TRBJ1-1,CASSLDLQGEVEAFF
TRBV6-8,TRBJ1-1,CASSYGGVTEAFF
TRBV9,TRBJ1-1,CASSPQAPIVFF
TRBV11-3,TRBJ2-2,CASSSPQKNTGELFF
TRBV6-7,TRBJ1-2,CASSQGSVLGF
TRBV25-1,TRBJ2-2,CASRTSGSTGELFF